This entry is about one T cell receptor beta chain. CDR3 length equals 13 residues. Germline V gives CDR1 SGHTA, CDR2 FQGTGA. Trimming removed 5 bases from V and 1 base from J, with 8 bases in between. The source of the sample is a study of Ad26.COV2.S vaccination and SARS-CoV-2 variants. Specified treatment: about 20 received Ad26.COV2.S at low or high dose, single or two shots; roughly five received placebo; per-sample allocation not given. Day 63 following the first vaccine or placebo injection was when the samples were taken. Some clones are missing from TCRdb's copy, which holds only in-frame ones; the method was immunoSEQ multiplex PCR. The sample contains approximately 410,000 clones, 70% to 90% of which appear only once.

Specimen: peripheral blood, collected in a trial of Ad26.COV2.S vaccine versus placebo. This receptor was obtained from a person aged 18-60 years who received the Ad26.COV2.S COVID-19 vaccine or a placebo. J is TRBJ2-5 and V is TRBV7-3; D possibly corresponds to TRBD2 (6 bases). CDR3 in DNA: TGTGCCAGCAGCCAGACTAGCCAAGAGACCCAGTACTTC. It yields the protein CASSQTSQETQYF.